Many counts were recorded for the clone carrying this T cell receptor (beta chain). Antigen unknown. Together with a sample-barcoded 5' primer, a J-beta primer mix was included in a second PCR lasting roughly 6 to 12 cycles. Each TCR beta cDNA got a 12-nucleotide random molecular identifier. Via MiXCR, TCRdb re-called the 5' RACE reads, giving one row per CDR3 protein. This sample has 600,000 to 800,000 distinct CDR3 sequences, with approximately 52% found just once. The sample comes from a study of blood T cells in healthy people across ages. Findings and caveats of the study: A greater number of naive CD4+ cells and higher diversity distinguished long-lived donors from aged donors. Percentage of naive T cells showed a strong correlation with TCR beta diversity.

Drawn from each donor were around 10 milliliters of peripheral blood. This clonotype was obtained from a woman over 75 in good health. The sequenced material came from blood.

CDR3 sequence: CASSYGGIVYEQYF. The CDR3 nucleotides read TGTGCCAGCAGTTACGGCGGGATTGTTTACGAGCAGTACTTC. The chain uses TRBV6-6 and TRBJ2-7; a weak D match, TRBD2 (6 bases). V was cut by 2 bases and J by 4 bases, with 12 bases left in between. The CDR3 loop spans 14 amino acids. Germline V CDR1 and CDR2: MNHNY, SVGAGI (reference sequence).